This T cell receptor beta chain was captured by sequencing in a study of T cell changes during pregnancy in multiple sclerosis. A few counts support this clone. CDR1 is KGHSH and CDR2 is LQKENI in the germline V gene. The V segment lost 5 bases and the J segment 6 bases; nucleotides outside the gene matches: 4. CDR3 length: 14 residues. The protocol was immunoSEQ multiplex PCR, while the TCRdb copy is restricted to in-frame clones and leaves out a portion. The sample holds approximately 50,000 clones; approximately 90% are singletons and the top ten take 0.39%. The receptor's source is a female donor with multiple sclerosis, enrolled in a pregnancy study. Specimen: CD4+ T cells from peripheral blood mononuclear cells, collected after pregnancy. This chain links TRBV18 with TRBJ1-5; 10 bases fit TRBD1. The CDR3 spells CASSADRGRQPQHF. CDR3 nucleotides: TGTGCCAGCTCAGCTGACAGGGGGCGTCAGCCCCAGCATTTT.